This TCR beta chain was recovered during a study of blood T cell repertoires in COVID-19 (dated by TCRdb to the early 2020s). Background for the entire study: Samples from collaborators originated in the United States, Italy and Spain and spanned both the acute and convalescent phases of COVID-19. The samples were drawn from the first 160 participants of the ongoing ImmuneRACE study and from over 950 subjects provided by 6 global collaborators. Deeply sampled blood TCRbeta repertoires from subjects exposed to, actively infected with, or recovered from COVID-19 were included in the dataset. Where available, HLA class I and class II types were obtained from metadata supplied by the sample provider rather than from assay-based typing. A de-identified subject ID, COVID-19 status, age in years and sex were almost always included in the sample metadata. The material from the prospective study consisted of cDNA or gDNA derived from T cells, B-cell-depleted T cells, or PBMCs. The repertoires were made available in a free public database intended to serve as a resource for research on the immune response to SARS-CoV-2.

About this clone itself: This clone's antigen is unknown. The sample holds no much larger clone one base away, and base qualities are not on file.

Each collaborating institution followed its own protocols to collect whole blood in K2EDTA tubes. For TCRbeta analysis, collaborators shipped samples in one of three forms: frozen whole blood, isolated PBMCs, or DNA extracted from either of those sample types. TCRbeta CDR3 regions were amplified from genomic DNA by means of the immunoSEQ Assay, a bias-controlled multiplex PCR. The paper's processing steps were these. The number of nucleated cells in each sample was estimated by amplification of reference gene primers within the assay. To quantify the absolute abundance of each unique TCRbeta CDR3 rearrangement, sequence reads were collapsed and filtered. Productive Simpson clonality was computed per sample as the square root of Simpson's diversity index over productive rearrangements. Imported from immuneACCESS, the table was reduced by TCRdb to in-frame sequences with V and J called. These copies leave out some clones; in studies compared against another copy, an unresolved V gene accounts for under half, and the cause of the remainder is not known. V and J calls and clone size are those listed in that table; D and trimming were worked out from the DNA. The sample data list about 170,000 clones, and about 86% of these were observed just once. The ten largest account for 7% to 7.5% of the sample.

The paper's findings and limits, for the study overall: The amount of clinical and demographic metadata varied by source and participant and was provided uncurated.

This receptor was identified in a woman aged 80 or over in a cohort sampled during active or convalescent COVID-19. Sequenced input: peripheral blood.

DNA sequence: TGTGCCAGCAGCTTTTCCCCCTGGACAGCTATGAACACTGAAGCTTTCTTT. Its protein is CASSFSPWTAMNTEAFF. The chain is made from TRBV11-3 and TRBJ1-1; a tentative D call is TRBD1 (6 bases match). The germline V gene gives CDR1 as SGHNT and CDR2 as YENEEA. The V end loses 3 bases and the J end loses 0 bases, and a stretch of 17 bases separates them. From the cysteine up to the phenylalanine, the CDR3 has a length of 17 residues. The entry retains the CDR3 DNA only, 51 bases that are in frame from base 1.